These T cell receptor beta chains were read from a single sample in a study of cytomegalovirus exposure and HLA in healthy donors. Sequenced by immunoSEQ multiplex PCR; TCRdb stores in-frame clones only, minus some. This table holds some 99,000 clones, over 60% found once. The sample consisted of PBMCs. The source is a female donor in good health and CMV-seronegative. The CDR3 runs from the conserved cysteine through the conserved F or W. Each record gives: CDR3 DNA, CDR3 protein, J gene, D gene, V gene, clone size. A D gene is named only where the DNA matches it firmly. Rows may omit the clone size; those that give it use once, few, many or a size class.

TGCGCCAGCAGCCTCCAGATGGAAGAGACCCAGTACTTC CASSLQMEETQYF TRBJ2-5 - TRBV5-1 -
TGTGCCAGCAGCTTCGGACAGGGAGCAGATACGCAGTATTTT CASSFGQGADTQYF TRBJ2-3 TRBD1 TRBV7-6 -
TGTGCCAGCAGCCCTGACAGGGCAAGCTCCTACGAGCAGTACTTC CASSPDRASSYEQYF TRBJ2-7 TRBD1 TRBV7-2 -
TGTGCCTGGAGTCCTGGATTGAGGGAGACCCAGTACTTC CAWSPGLRETQYF TRBJ2-5 - TRBV30 -
TGTGCCATCAGTGAGTCGTCGAGACAGCGGAACACTGAAGCTTTCTTT CAISESSRQRNTEAFF TRBJ1-1 - TRBV10-3 -
TGTGCCAGCAGCCCCGGGACTAGCCTGCGCGAGCAGTACTTC CASSPGTSLREQYF TRBJ2-7 TRBD2 TRBV6-5 -
TGTGCCAGCAGCTCTCTATCGACAGGGGTCCTTTATGGCTACACCTTC CASSSLSTGVLYGYTF TRBJ1-2 TRBD1 TRBV7-9 once
TGTGCCAGTAGTATAGATGGAACAGGCTATGGCTACACCTTC CASSIDGTGYGYTF TRBJ1-2 - TRBV19 -
TGTGCCAGCAGCCAGGGACAGGGCATTGGAAACACCATATATTTT CASSQGQGIGNTIYF TRBJ1-3 TRBD1 TRBV7-8 -
TGTGCCAGCAGTTCAGGACTCAATCAGCCCCAGCATTTT CASSSGLNQPQHF TRBJ1-5 - TRBV6-6 -
TGTGCCAGTAGTATAACCCGGGGGGCGAGGTCTGGGGCCAACGTCCTGACTTTC CASSITRGARSGANVLTF TRBJ2-6 - TRBV19 few
TGTGCCAGCAGCCAAATGAGAGGCGGTGGTTCCGATACGCAGTATTTT CASSQMRGGGSDTQYF TRBJ2-3 - TRBV4-2 -
TGTGCCAGCTCACCACCATCAGGGGGAAACTCCTACGAGCAGTACTTC CASSPPSGGNSYEQYF TRBJ2-7 TRBD1 TRBV18 once
TGTGCCAGCAGCGCCGGGCAGGGGGCTGAAAAACTGTTTTTT CASSAGQGAEKLFF TRBJ1-4 TRBD1 TRBV9 once
TGTGCCAGCAGCTGGGAGGAGAACGAGCAGTACTTC CASSWEENEQYF TRBJ2-7 - TRBV7-9 -